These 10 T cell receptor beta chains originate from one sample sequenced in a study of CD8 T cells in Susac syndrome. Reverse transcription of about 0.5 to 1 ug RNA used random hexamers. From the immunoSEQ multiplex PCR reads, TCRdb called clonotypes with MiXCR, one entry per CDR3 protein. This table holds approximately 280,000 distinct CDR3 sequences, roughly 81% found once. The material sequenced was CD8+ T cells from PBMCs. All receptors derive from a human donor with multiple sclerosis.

CDR3 in DNA: TGTGCCAGCAGTTTTCCCCCTGGCGGGGAAGAGACCCAGTACTTC. It translates to CASSFPPGGEETQYF. The chain has TRBV28 and TRBJ2-5; D possibly corresponds to TRBD2 (6 bases). The CDR3 is made up of 15 amino acids. CDR1 and CDR2 from the germline V gene are MDHEN and SYDVKM. The V end lost 3 bases, the J end lost 3 bases, and 14 bases lay between the germline ends.

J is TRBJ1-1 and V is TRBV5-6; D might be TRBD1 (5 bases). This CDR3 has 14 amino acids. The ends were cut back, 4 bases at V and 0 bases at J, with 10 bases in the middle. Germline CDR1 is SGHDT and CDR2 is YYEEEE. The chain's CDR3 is CASSPGRLNTEAFF. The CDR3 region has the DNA TGTGCCAGCAGCCCGGGACGGTTGAACACTGAAGCTTTCTTT.

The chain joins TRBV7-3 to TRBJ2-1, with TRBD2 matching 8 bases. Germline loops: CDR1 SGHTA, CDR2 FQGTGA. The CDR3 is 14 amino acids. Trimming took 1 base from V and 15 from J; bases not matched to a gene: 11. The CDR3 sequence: CASSLMGRGTSLFF. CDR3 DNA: TGTGCCAGCAGCTTAATGGGGAGAGGGACTAGTTTGTTCTTC.

This CDR3 reads CAITPGRELNTEAFF. The CDR3, as DNA: TGTGCCATCACCCCAGGAAGAGAACTGAACACTGAAGCTTTCTTT. V gene TRBV10-3 combines with J gene TRBJ1-1, with D unclear. The CDR3 is 15 amino acids. CDR1 and CDR2 (germline): ENHRY, SYGVKD. The V end was cut by 7 bases, the J end by 0 bases, with 15 bases between.

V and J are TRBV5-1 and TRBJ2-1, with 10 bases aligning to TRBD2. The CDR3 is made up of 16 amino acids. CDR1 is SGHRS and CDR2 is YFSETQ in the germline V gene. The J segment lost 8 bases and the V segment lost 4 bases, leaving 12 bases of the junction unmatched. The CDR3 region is CASSLTSGAARHEQFF. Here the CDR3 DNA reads TGCGCCAGCAGCCTAACTAGCGGGGCCGCTCGGCATGAGCAGTTCTTC.

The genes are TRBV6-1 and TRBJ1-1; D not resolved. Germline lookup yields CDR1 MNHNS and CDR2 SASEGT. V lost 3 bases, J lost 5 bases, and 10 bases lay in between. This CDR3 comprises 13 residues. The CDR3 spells CASSDRRRTEAFF. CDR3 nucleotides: TGTGCCAGCAGTGATAGACGGAGGACTGAAGCTTTCTTT.

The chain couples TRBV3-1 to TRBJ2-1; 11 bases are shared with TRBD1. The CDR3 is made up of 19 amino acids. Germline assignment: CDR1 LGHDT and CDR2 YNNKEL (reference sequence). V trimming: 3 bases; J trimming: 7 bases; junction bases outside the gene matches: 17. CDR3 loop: CASSHSRRTGGLLSNEQFF. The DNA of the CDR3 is TGTGCCAGCAGCCACTCAAGACGGACAGGGGGCCTCCTATCAAATGAGCAGTTCTTC.

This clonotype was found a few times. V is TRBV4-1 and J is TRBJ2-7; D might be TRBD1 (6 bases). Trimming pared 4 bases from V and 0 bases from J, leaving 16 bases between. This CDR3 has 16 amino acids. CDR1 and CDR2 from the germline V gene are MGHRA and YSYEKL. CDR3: CASSLNPDSPSYEQYF. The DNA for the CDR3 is TGCGCCAGCAGCCTCAACCCGGACAGCCCCTCCTACGAGCAGTACTTC.

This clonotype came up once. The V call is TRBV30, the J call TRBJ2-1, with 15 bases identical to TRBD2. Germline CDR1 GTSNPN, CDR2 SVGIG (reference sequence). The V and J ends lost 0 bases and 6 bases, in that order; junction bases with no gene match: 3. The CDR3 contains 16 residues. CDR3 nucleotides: TGTGCCTGGAGTGTTCGGACTAGCGGGAGGGGCAATGAGCAGTTCTTC. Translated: CAWSVRTSGRGNEQFF.

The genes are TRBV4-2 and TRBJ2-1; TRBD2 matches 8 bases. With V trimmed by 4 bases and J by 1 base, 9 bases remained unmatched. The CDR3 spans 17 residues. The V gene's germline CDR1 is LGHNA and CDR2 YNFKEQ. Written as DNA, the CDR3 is TGTGCCAGCAGCCCATCCCCAGCGGGAGAGTCCTACAATGAGCAGTTCTTC. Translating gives CASSPSPAGESYNEQFF.